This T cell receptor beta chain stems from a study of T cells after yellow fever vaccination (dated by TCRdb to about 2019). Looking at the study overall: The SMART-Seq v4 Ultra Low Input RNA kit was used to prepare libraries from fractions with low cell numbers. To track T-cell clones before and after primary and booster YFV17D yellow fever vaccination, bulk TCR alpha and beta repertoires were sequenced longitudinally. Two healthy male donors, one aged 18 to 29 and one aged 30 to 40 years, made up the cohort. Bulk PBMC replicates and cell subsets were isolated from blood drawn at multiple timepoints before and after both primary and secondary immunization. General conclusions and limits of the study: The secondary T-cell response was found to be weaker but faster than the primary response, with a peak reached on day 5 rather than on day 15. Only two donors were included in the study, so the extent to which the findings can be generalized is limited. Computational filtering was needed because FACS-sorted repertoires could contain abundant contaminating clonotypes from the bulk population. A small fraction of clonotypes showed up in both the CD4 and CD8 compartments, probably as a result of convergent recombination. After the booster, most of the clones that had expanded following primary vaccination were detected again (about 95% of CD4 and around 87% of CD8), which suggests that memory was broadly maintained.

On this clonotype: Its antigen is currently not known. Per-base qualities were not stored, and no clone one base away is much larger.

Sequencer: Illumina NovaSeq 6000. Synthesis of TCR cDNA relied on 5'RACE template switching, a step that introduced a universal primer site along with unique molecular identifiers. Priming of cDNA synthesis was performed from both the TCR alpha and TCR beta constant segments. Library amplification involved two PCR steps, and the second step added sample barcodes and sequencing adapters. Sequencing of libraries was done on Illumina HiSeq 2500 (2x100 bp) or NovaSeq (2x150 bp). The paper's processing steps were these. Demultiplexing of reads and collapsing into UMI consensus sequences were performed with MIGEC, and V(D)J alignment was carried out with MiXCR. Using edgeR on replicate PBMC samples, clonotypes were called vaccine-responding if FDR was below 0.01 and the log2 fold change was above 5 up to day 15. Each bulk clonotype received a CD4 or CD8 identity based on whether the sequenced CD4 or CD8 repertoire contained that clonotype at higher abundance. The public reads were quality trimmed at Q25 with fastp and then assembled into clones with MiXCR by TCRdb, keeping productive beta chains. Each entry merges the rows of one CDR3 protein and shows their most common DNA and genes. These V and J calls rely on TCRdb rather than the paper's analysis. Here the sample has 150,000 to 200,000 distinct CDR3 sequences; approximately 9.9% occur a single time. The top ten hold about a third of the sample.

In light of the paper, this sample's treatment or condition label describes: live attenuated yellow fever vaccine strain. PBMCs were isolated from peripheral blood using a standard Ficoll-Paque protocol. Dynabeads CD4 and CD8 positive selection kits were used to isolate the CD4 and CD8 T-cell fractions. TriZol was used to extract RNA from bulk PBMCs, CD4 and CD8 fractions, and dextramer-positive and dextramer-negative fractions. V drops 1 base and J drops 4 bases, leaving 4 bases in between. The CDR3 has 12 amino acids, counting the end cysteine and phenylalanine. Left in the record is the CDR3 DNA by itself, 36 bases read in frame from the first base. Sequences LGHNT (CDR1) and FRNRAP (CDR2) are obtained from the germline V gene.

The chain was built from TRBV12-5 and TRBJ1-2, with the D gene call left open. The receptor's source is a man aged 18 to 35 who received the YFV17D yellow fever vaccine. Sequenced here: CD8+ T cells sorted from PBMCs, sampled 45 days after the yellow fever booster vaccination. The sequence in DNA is TGTGCTAGTGGTTTGGGGATCTATGGCTACACCTTC. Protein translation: CASGLGIYGYTF. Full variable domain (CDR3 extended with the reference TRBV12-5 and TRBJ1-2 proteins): DARVTQTPRHKVTEMGQEVTMRCQPILGHNTVFWYRQTMMQGLELLAYFRNRAPLDDSGMPKDRFSAEMPDATLATLKIQPSEPRDSAVYFCASGLGIYGYTFGSGTRLTVV.